One sample yielded the 27 T cell receptor beta chains listed below, sequenced in a study of blood T cell repertoires in COVID-19. The method was immunoSEQ multiplex PCR; TCRdb's version includes in-frame clones alone and lacks a portion of them. The sample yields about 80,000 clones, over 75% seen once. Sequenced material: peripheral blood. The receptor source for this set is a man older than 75 with acute or convalescent COVID-19.

The rearrangement joins TRBV27 to TRBJ2-1; D not certain. Germline V gene data show CDR1 as MNHEY and CDR2 as SMNVEV (reference sequence). The CDR3 covers 15 residues. The V end was cut by 2 bases, the J end by 0 bases, with 8 bases between. The CDR3 loop is CASSLTESSYNEQFF. CDR3 nucleotide sequence: TGTGCCAGCAGTTTAACAGAGAGCTCCTACAATGAGCAGTTCTTC.

The rearrangement links TRBV20-1 to TRBJ1-2; 8 bases match TRBD1. Germline V CDR1 and CDR2: DFQATT, SNEGSKA (reference sequence). V trimming: 3 bases; J trimming: 4 bases; junction bases outside the gene matches: 4. The CDR3 extends over 13 amino acids. The CDR3 DNA reads as TGCAGTGCTAGTGACAGGGGTTCCTATGGCTACACCTTC. Amino acid sequence: CSASDRGSYGYTF.

The V and J genes are TRBV15 and TRBJ2-7; maybe TRBD2 (5 bases). Germline assignment: CDR1 LNHNV and CDR2 YYDKDF (reference sequence). The CDR3 runs to 16 residues. V was cut by 1 base and J by 7 bases, with 20 bases left in between. CDR3 DNA: TGTGCCACCAGCAGAGTGAGGGCAGGCATACTGCGGGAGCAGTACTTC. Protein sequence: CATSRVRAGILREQYF.

The sample holds one count of this clone. The V and J genes are TRBV5-4 and TRBJ2-5; 14 bases are shared with TRBD2. Germline V gene data show CDR1 as SGHNT and CDR2 as YYREEE (reference sequence). The V gene end was trimmed by 4 bases and the J gene end by 4 bases; junction bases not matched to a gene: 9. The CDR3 has 17 amino acids. CDR3 nucleotides: TGTGCCAGCAGCCAAAGGACTAGCGGGGGGTCACGAGAGACCCAGTACTTC. The encoded protein is CASSQRTSGGSRETQYF.

This clone was recorded a few times. The chain is built from TRBV30 and TRBJ1-5; TRBD1 agrees at 7 bases. The CDR3 length is 17 residues. After removal of 1 base from V and 0 bases from J, the junction contained 9 bases not matched to a gene. Germline loops: CDR1 GTSNPN, CDR2 SVGIG (reference sequence). The CDR3 region is CAWSGTGAIHSNQPQHF. DNA for the CDR3: TGTGCCTGGAGTGGCACAGGGGCCATTCATAGCAATCAGCCCCAGCATTTT.

Here the CDR3 DNA reads TGTGCCTGGAGTCAGATACCAGGGACCCAGTACTTC. Encoded protein: CAWSQIPGTQYF. This chain joins TRBV30 and TRBJ2-5; no firm D call. The CDR3 runs 12 residues. Germline V lookup: CDR1 GTSNPN, CDR2 SVGIG (reference sequence). Trimming pared 2 bases from V and 7 bases from J, leaving 11 bases between.

The chain couples TRBV19 to TRBJ1-2; D unclear. The CDR3 has 12 residues. Per germline, CDR1 LNHDA and CDR2 SQIVND (reference sequence). Trimming removed 0 bases from V and 10 bases from J, with 9 bases in between. The CDR3 nucleotides read TGTGCCAGTAGTATAGATGGCGGATCCTACACCTTC. It yields the protein CASSIDGGSYTF.

This chain joins TRBV30 and TRBJ1-2; 12 bases agree with TRBD1. The CDR3 covers 14 residues. Germline lookup yields CDR1 GTSNPN and CDR2 SVGIG (reference sequence). V was clipped by 4 bases and J by 3 bases; unmatched bases: 3. For the CDR3, the DNA is TGTGCCTGGAAGGGACAGGGGGCAGACTATGGCTACACCTTC. It encodes CAWKGQGADYGYTF.

The chain employs TRBV24-1 and TRBJ2-5, with D possibly TRBD1 on 5 matching bases. The germline V gene encodes CDR1 KGHDR and CDR2 SFDVKD. Trimming stripped 3 bases from V and 5 bases from J, with 15 bases between. This CDR3 spans 15 amino acids. CDR3 nucleotides: TGTGCCACCAGTGATAGTAGACTGGGGCGCGAGACCCAGTACTTC. Amino acid sequence: CATSDSRLGRETQYF.

The gene calls are TRBV5-1 and TRBJ2-7; D not resolved. The germline V and J ends were trimmed by 3 bases and 0 bases, with 7 bases remaining between them. Germline CDR1 reads SGHRS; CDR2 reads YFSETQ. The CDR3 totals 13 residues. CDR3 residues: CASSSPFSYEQYF. The CDR3 DNA sequence: TGCGCCAGCAGCTCCCCCTTCTCCTACGAGCAGTACTTC.

In DNA form, the CDR3 reads TGTGCCAGCAGCTTTGTGGCAGAAGCTTTCTTT. As protein: CASSFVAEAFF. The chain employs TRBV7-9 and TRBJ1-1; D unresolved. Germline V lookup: CDR1 SEHNR, CDR2 FQNEAQ (reference sequence). Trimming took off 3 bases at V and 8 bases at J, with 7 bases between the two ends. The CDR3 sequence is 11 residues long.

This chain uses TRBV5-6 with TRBJ1-2, with 12 bases that match TRBD1. J gave up 7 bases and V 4 bases, and 2 bases lay outside the gene matches. CDR3 length equals 13 residues. Looked up from germline, CDR1 is SGHDT and CDR2 is YYEEEE. CDR3 DNA sequence: TGTGCCAGCAGCGGGACAGGGGGCAGTGGCTACACCTTC. Its translation: CASSGTGGSGYTF.

This chain joins TRBV20-1 and TRBJ1-5; 8 nucleotides line up with TRBD1. V was pared by 3 bases and J by 3 bases, with 4 bases of the junction left unmatched. Germline CDR1 reads DFQATT; CDR2 reads SNEGSKA (reference sequence). This CDR3 is built from 14 residues. CDR3: CSASRTGNNQPQHF. CDR3 bases: TGCAGTGCTAGTCGGACAGGGAACAATCAGCCCCAGCATTTT.

This clone has just one count. The rearrangement links TRBV9 to TRBJ2-3, with a possible D match to TRBD1 (8 bases). This CDR3 is 16 amino acids long. V lost 3 bases, J lost 4 bases, and 18 bases lay in between. Germline CDR1 reads SGDLS; CDR2 reads YYNGEE. The CDR3 bases are TGTGCCAGCAGCGCCCAGGGGGCGGGAGCCCCAGATACGCAGTATTTT. Encoded protein: CASSAQGAGAPDTQYF.

V gene TRBV7-3 combines with J gene TRBJ2-3; 9 bases are shared with TRBD2. The germline V gene has CDR1 SGHTA and CDR2 FQGTGA. V trimming: 6 bases; J trimming: 0 bases; junction bases outside the gene matches: 4. The CDR3 extends over 15 amino acids. CDR3 residues: CASRSSGASTDTQYF. The CDR3, as DNA: TGTGCCAGCAGATCTAGCGGGGCGAGCACAGATACGCAGTATTTT.

V and J are TRBV4-1 and TRBJ2-7, with a tentative D call TRBD2 (5 bases). Trimming pared 0 bases from V and 0 bases from J, leaving 12 bases between. Germline CDR1 is MGHRA and CDR2 is YSYEKL. The CDR3 has 16 amino acids. The CDR3 bases are TGCGCCAGCAGCCAAGAGACAATTACTAGCTCCTACGAGCAGTACTTC. It codes for CASSQETITSSYEQYF.

The J gene is TRBJ1-4, the V gene TRBV5-1; D remains unclear. Per germline, CDR1 SGHRS and CDR2 YFSETQ. Trimming removed 4 bases at V and 3 bases at J, with 13 bases between. This CDR3 has 15 residues. The CDR3 protein is CASSQGGVSNEKLFF. CDR3 DNA sequence: TGCGCCAGCAGCCAAGGCGGGGTTTCTAATGAAAAACTGTTTTTT.

This clone was observed a few times. V is TRBV27 and J is TRBJ1-5, with a tentative D call TRBD1 (6 bases). CDR3 size: 16 residues. V lost 7 bases and J lost 0, with 16 bases in between. The V gene's germline CDR1 is MNHEY and CDR2 SMNVEV (reference sequence). The CDR3 protein is CASMAGGLDSNQPQHF. The DNA for the CDR3 is TGTGCCAGCATGGCTGGGGGCTTAGATAGCAATCAGCCCCAGCATTTT.

This chain connects TRBV5-1 to TRBJ1-2; D gene unclear. The germline CDR1 and CDR2 sequences are SGHRS and YFSETQ. Trimming took off 0 bases at V and 3 bases at J, with 12 bases between the two ends. The CDR3 sequence is 15 residues long. The CDR3 is CASSLASIRDYGYTF. The CDR3 DNA reads TGCGCCAGCAGCTTGGCCTCGATTCGGGACTATGGCTACACCTTC.

The CDR3 reads CASSPTGDSAEAFF. The CDR3 nucleotides read TGTGCCAGCAGCCCCACAGGGGATTCGGCTGAAGCTTTCTTT. The chain employs TRBV7-8 and TRBJ1-1, with 7 nucleotides matching TRBD1. V dropped 5 bases and J dropped 6; count of bases not matched to a gene: 9. Germline values: CDR1 SGHVS, CDR2 FQNEAQ. This CDR3 is 14 amino acids long.

The chain is built from TRBV5-5 and TRBJ1-1; 7 bases agree with TRBD1. After removal of 4 bases from V and 4 bases from J, the junction contained 4 bases not matched to a gene. This CDR3 is 13 amino acids long. Germline V CDR1 and CDR2: SGHKS, YYEKEE (reference sequence). Here the CDR3 DNA reads TGTGCCAGCAGCCAGAACAGGGGCACTGAAGCTTTCTTT. Amino acid sequence: CASSQNRGTEAFF.

This clone was detected a few times. The chain is built from TRBV30 and TRBJ1-5; D ambiguous. The V gene's germline CDR1 is GTSNPN and CDR2 SVGIG (reference sequence). V lost 0 bases, J lost 3 bases, and 6 bases lay in between. This CDR3 is built from 13 residues. CDR3 loop: CAWSVRVNQPQHF. The DNA for the CDR3 is TGTGCCTGGAGTGTGCGGGTCAATCAGCCCCAGCATTTT.

The V and J genes are TRBV5-5 and TRBJ1-2; a possible D gene is TRBD1 (5 bases). V lost 4 bases and J lost 7, with 17 bases in between. The CDR3 covers 14 residues. Germline V gene data show CDR1 as SGHKS and CDR2 as YYEKEE (reference sequence). The CDR3 coding sequence is TGTGCCAGCAGCCCGACCGGGGGGGAACGTGGCTACACCTTC. This encodes CASSPTGGERGYTF.

V and J are TRBV6-1 and TRBJ1-2; perhaps TRBD1 as D (5 bases). The CDR3 runs to 16 residues. CDR1 MNHNS and CDR2 SASEGT come from the germline V gene. The V end was cut by 4 bases, the J end by 0 bases, with 15 bases between. The CDR3 sequence: CASSVFPTATNYGYTF. The CDR3 coding sequence is TGTGCCAGCAGTGTCTTCCCGACAGCTACTAACTATGGCTACACCTTC.

The rearrangement joins TRBV7-9 to TRBJ2-3, with 7 positions matching TRBD2. J was trimmed by 2 bases and V by 2 bases; bases with no gene match: 4. The CDR3 is 15 residues long. The germline V gene has CDR1 SEHNR and CDR2 FQNEAQ (reference sequence). CDR3 amino acids: CASSLQGLHTDTQYF. The CDR3 region has the DNA TGTGCCAGCAGCTTACAGGGACTACACACAGATACGCAGTATTTT.

This clone came up once. The chain joins TRBV9 to TRBJ2-1; 9 nucleotides align to TRBD2. V lost 0 bases, J lost 6 bases, and 10 bases stayed unmatched. In germline, CDR1 is SGDLS, CDR2 YYNGEE. The CDR3 spans 17 residues. CDR3 nucleotides: TGTGCCAGCAGCGTAGAGGGTAGCGGGGGTCGCCGCAATGAGCAGTTCTTC. This translates into CASSVEGSGGRRNEQFF.

This clone was observed a single time. In DNA form, the CDR3 reads TGTGCCAGCAGCTTAGATCGAGAAGCTGAAGCTTTCTTT. It encodes CASSLDREAEAFF. The chain has TRBV7-3 and TRBJ1-1; D call uncertain. The germline V gene has CDR1 SGHTA and CDR2 FQGTGA. The CDR3 runs to 13 residues. V was cut by 2 bases and J by 6 bases, with 10 bases left in between.